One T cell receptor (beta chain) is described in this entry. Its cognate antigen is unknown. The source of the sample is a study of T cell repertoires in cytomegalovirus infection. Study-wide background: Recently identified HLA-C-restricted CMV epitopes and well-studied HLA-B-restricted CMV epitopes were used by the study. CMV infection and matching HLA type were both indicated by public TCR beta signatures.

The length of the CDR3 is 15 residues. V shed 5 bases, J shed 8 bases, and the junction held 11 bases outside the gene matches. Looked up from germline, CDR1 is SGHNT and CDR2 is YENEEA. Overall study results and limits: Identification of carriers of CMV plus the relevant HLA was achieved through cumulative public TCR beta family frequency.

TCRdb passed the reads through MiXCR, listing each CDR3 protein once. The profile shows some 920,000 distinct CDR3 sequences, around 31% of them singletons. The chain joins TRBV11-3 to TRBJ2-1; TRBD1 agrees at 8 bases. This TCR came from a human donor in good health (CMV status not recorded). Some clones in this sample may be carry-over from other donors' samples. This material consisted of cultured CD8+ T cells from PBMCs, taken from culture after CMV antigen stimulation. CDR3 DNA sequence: TGTGCCAGCAGCCCTAGACAGGGGAGCTTGGATGAGCAGTTCTTC. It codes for CASSPRQGSLDEQFF.